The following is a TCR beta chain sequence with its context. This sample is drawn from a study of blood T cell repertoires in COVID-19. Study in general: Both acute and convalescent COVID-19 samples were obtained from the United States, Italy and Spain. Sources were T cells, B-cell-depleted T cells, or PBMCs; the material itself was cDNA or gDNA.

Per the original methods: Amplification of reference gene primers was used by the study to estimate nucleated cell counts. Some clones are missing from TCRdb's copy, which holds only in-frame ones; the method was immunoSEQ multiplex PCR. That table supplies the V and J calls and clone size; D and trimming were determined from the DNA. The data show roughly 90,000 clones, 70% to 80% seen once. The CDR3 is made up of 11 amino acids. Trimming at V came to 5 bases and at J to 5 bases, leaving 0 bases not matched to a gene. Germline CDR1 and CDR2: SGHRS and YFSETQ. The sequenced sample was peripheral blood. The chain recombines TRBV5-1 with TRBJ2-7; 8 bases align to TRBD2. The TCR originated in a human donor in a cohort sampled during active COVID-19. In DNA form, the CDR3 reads TGCGCCAGCAGAGCGGGAGACGAGCAGTACTTC. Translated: CASRAGDEQYF.